This T cell receptor (beta chain) was retrieved from a study of T cells in Graves' hyperthyroidism and ophthalmopathy. What was amplified from RNA transcripts were TCR beta CDR3 regions. HTBI primers drove first-round RT-PCR of the TCR CDR3. TCRdb reprocessed the multiplex PCR reads via MiXCR and lists one record per CDR3 protein. The sample has approximately 330,000 distinct CDR3 sequences, around 15% seen once. The origin of this receptor is a woman aged 40-49 years with Graves' ophthalmopathy. The sequencing input was blood.

This CDR3 is CSVTRGREQYF. The CDR3 DNA sequence: TGCAGCGTTACGAGGGGGCGGGAGCAGTACTTC. This chain joins TRBV29-1 and TRBJ2-7; 7 bases match TRBD1. The V gene's germline CDR1 is SQVTM and CDR2 ANQGSEA. CDR3 length: 11 amino acids. J was trimmed by 7 bases and V by 5 bases; bases with no gene match: 5.